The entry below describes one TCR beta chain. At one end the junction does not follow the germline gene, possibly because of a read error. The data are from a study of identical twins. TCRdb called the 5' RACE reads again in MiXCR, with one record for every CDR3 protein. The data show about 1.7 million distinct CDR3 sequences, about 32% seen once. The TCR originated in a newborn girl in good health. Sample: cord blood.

The CDR3 DNA reads TGTAGCGGACGGGACAGGGGAAGCACTGAAGCTTTCTTT. Protein sequence: CSGRDRGSTEAFF. The rearrangement uses TRBV29-1 and TRBJ1-1, with TRBD1 matching over 10 bases. Germline CDR1 is SQVTM and CDR2 is ANQGSEA. The CDR3 spans 13 residues.